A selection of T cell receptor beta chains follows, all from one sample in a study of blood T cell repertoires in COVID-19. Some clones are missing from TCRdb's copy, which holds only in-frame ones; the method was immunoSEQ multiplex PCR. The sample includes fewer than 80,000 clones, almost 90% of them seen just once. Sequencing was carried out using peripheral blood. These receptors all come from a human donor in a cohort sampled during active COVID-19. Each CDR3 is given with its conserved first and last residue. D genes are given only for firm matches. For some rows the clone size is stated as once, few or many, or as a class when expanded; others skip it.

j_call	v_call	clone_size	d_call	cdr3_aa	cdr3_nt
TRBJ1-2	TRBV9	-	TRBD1	CASRDDRVKGGYTF	TGTGCCAGCAGAGACGACAGGGTTAAGGGGGGCTACACCTTC
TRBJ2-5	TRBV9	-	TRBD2	CASSLGLAGDVYQETQYF	TGTGCCAGCAGCCTAGGGCTAGCGGGGGACGTCTACCAAGAGACCCAGTACTTC
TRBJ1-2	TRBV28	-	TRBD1	CASSFIGTGLGSNYGYTF	TGTGCCAGCAGTTTCATAGGGACAGGGCTGGGGTCTAACTATGGCTACACCTTC
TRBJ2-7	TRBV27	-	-	CASSFRGEVSLYEQYF	TGTGCCAGCAGTTTCCGAGGGGAGGTCTCCCTCTACGAGCAGTACTTC
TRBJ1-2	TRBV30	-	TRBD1	CAWSVPRQGAIYGYTF	TGTGCCTGGAGTGTACCCAGACAGGGGGCGATCTATGGCTACACCTTC
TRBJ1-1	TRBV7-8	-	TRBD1	CASSLGQGWGMNTEAFF	TGTGCCAGCAGCTTGGGACAGGGTTGGGGGATGAACACTGAAGCTTTCTTT
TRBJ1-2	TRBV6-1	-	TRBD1	CASSEVMRDRGYGYTF	TGTGCCAGCAGTGAAGTTATGAGGGACAGGGGCTATGGCTACACCTTC
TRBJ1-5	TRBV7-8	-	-	CASSLAAGVVRNQPQHF	TGTGCCAGCAGCTTAGCCGCAGGGGTGGTTCGCAATCAGCCCCAGCATTTT
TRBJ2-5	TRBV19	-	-	CASSRRREQETQYF	TGTGCCAGTAGTCGTAGACGGGAACAAGAGACCCAGTACTTC
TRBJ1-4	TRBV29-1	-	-	CSVEGRASEKLFF	TGCAGCGTTGAAGGCAGGGCGTCTGAAAAACTGTTTTTT
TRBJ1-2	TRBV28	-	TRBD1	CASSLGDSRYGYTF	TGTGCCAGCAGTTTAGGGGACAGCCGCTATGGCTACACCTTC
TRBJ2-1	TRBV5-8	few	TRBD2	CAATPRAGTSDLRTYNEQFF	TGTGCCGCGACCCCGCGGGCCGGGACTAGCGACCTTCGAACCTACAATGAGCAGTTCTTC
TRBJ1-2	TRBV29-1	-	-	CSVEDQHGGYGYTF	TGCAGCGTTGAAGATCAACACGGGGGCTATGGCTACACCTTC
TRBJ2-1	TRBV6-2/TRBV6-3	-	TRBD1	CASSHTGTASYNEQFF	TGTGCCAGCAGCCATACCGGGACAGCGTCCTACAATGAGCAGTTCTTC
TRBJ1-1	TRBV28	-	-	CASGLDTGGAFF	TGTGCCAGCGGTTTAGACACCGGGGGGGCTTTCTTT
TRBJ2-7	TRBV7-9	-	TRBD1	CASSLRDRGFEQYF	TGTGCCAGCAGCTTAAGGGACAGGGGCTTCGAGCAGTACTTC
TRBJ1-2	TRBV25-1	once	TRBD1	CASSESGTVDYSFYGYTF	TGTGCCAGCAGTGAATCGGGGACAGTTGACTATTCCTTCTATGGCTACACCTTC
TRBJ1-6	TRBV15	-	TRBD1	CATSSQGAHNSPLHF	TGTGCCACCAGCAGCCAGGGGGCCCATAATTCACCCCTCCACTTT
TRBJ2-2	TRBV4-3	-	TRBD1	CASSQEADRATGELFF	TGCGCCAGCAGCCAAGAAGCGGACAGGGCCACCGGGGAGCTGTTTTTT
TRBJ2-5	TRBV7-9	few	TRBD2	CASSLVAAGLTRETQYF	TGTGCCAGCAGCTTAGTGGCAGCGGGGTTAACGCGGGAGACCCAGTACTTC
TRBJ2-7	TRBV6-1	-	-	CARLPRRRLACEQYF	TGTGCCCGACTTCCTAGACGGCGGCTAGCGTGCGAGCAGTACTTC
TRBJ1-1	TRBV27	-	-	CASSLSMQGWGEAFF	TGTGCCAGCAGTTTATCGATGCAGGGGTGGGGTGAAGCTTTCTTT
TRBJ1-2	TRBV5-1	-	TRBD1	CASSRIAGQGAGGYTF	TGCGCCAGCAGCCGGATTGCGGGACAGGGGGCAGGTGGCTACACCTTC
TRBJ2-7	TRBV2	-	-	CASTGLYEQYF	TGTGCCAGCACTGGCCTCTACGAGCAGTACTTC
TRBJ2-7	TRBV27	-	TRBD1	CASSLATGAGEQYF	TGTGCCAGCAGTTTAGCCACAGGGGCAGGGGAGCAGTACTTC
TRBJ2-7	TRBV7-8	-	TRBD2	CASSFLSGGRRNEQYF	TGTGCCAGCAGCTTCCTTAGCGGGGGCCGACGAAACGAGCAGTACTTC
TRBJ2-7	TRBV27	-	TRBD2	CASSAGVAGAYYEQYF	TGTGCCAGCAGCGCCGGAGTAGCGGGAGCGTACTACGAGCAGTACTTC
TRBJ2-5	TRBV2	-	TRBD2	CASRGLAGEGETQYF	TGTGCCAGCAGAGGACTAGCGGGGGAGGGAGAGACCCAGTACTTC
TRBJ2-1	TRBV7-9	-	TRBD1	CASSWVRDRGFF	TGTGCCAGCAGCTGGGTCCGGGACAGGGGGTTCTTC
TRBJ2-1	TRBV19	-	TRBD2	CASSIGSGRNYNEQFF	TGTGCCAGTAGTATAGGGAGCGGGAGGAATTACAATGAGCAGTTCTTC
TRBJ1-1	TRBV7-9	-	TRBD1	CASSLAPGGVGTEAFF	TGTGCCAGCAGCTTAGCCCCAGGGGGCGTAGGCACTGAAGCTTTCTTT
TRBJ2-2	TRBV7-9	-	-	CASSAGAIGELFF	TGTGCCAGCAGCGCCGGAGCGATCGGGGAGCTGTTTTTT
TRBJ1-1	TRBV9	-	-	CASSTTGSNTEAFF	TGTGCCAGCAGCACCACAGGATCGAACACTGAAGCTTTCTTT
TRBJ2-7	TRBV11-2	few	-	CASSRTAYEQYF	TGTGCCAGCAGCCGTACGGCCTACGAGCAGTACTTC
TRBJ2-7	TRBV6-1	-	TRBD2	CASSEAGLAGGPSYEQYF	TGTGCCAGCAGTGAAGCTGGACTAGCGGGAGGGCCCTCCTACGAGCAGTACTTC
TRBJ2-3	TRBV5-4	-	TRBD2	CASSYSGTSGSDTQYF	TGTGCCAGCAGCTACTCCGGGACTAGCGGGAGCGATACGCAGTATTTT
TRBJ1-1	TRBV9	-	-	CASSVVGGPNTEAFF	TGTGCCAGCAGCGTAGTTGGAGGGCCGAACACTGAAGCTTTCTTT
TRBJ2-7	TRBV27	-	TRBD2	CASRWPSGTQQYF	TGTGCCAGCCGCTGGCCTAGCGGGACCCAGCAGTACTTC
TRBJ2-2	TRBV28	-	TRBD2	CASREGGLAGAIF	TGTGCCAGCAGGGAGGGGGGACTAGCGGGAGCGATTTTT
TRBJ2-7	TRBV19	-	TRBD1	CASSMVAGGYEQYF	TGTGCCAGTAGTATGGTTGCAGGGGGTTACGAGCAGTACTTC
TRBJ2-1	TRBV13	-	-	CASSLGSVYEQFF	TGTGCCAGCAGCTTAGGCTCTGTATATGAGCAGTTCTTC
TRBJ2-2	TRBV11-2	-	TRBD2	CASSPPGLASNTGELFF	TGTGCCAGCAGCCCTCCCGGACTAGCGTCGAACACCGGGGAGCTGTTTTTT
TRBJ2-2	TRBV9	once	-	CASSVGGTGELFF	TGTGCCAGCAGCGTCGGGGGCACCGGGGAGCTGTTTTTT
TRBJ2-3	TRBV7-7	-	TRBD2	CASSPTSASTQYF	TGTGCCAGCAGTCCGACTAGCGCGAGTACGCAGTATTTT
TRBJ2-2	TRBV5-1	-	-	CASSLGHEGPGELFF	TGCGCCAGCAGCTTGGGCCACGAGGGCCCCGGGGAGCTGTTTTTT
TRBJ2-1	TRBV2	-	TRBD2	CASTSPPAGGPNEQFF	TGTGCCAGCACATCGCCCCCAGCGGGGGGGCCGAATGAGCAGTTCTTC
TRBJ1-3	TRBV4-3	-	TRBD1	CASSQEGGGSSGNTIYF	TGCGCCAGCAGCCAAGAAGGAGGGGGCTCATCTGGAAACACCATATATTTT
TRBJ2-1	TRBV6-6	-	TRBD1	CASSSWTGGKNNEQFF	TGTGCCAGCAGCTCATGGACAGGGGGCAAGAACAATGAGCAGTTCTTC
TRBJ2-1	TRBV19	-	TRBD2	CASNRGGPSAFNEQFF	TGTGCCAGTAATCGGGGGGGGCCATCGGCGTTCAATGAGCAGTTCTTC
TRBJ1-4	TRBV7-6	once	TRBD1	CASSLRQGFNEKLFF	TGTGCCAGCAGCTTGCGACAGGGTTTTAATGAAAAACTGTTTTTT
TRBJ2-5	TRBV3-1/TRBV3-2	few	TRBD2	CASSPIIAGGAGTQYF	TGTGCCAGCAGCCCCATAATAGCGGGGGGCGCCGGGACCCAGTACTTC
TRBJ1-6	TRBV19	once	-	CASSQGWNSPLHF	TGTGCCAGTAGTCAGGGGTGGAATTCACCCCTCCACTTT
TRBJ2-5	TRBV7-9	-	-	CASSLGSAGRGETQYF	TGTGCCAGCAGCTTAGGCTCGGCGGGCAGGGGAGAGACCCAGTACTTC
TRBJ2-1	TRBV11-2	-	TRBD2	CASSLASGTNSNEQFF	TGTGCCAGCAGCTTAGCCTCCGGGACTAACTCAAATGAGCAGTTCTTC
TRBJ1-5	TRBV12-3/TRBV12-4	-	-	CAVGREGPQPQHF	TGTGCCGTCGGTAGGGAGGGACCTCAGCCCCAGCATTTT
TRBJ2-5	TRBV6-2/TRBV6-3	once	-	CASSYPSPGDGETQYF	TGTGCCAGCAGTTACCCCAGTCCAGGGGATGGAGAGACCCAGTACTTC
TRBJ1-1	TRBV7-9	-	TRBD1	CASSLGQGRAEAFF	TGTGCCAGCAGCTTAGGACAGGGAAGGGCTGAAGCTTTCTTT
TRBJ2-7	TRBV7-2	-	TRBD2	CASNPSGGEPYEQYF	TGTGCCAGCAACCCGAGCGGGGGGGAGCCGTACGAGCAGTACTTC